Listed below are T cell receptor beta chains from one sample, sequenced in a study of blood T cell repertoires in COVID-19. Sequenced by immunoSEQ multiplex PCR; TCRdb stores in-frame clones only, minus some. The data contain around 62,000 clones, roughly 90% of them seen just once; the ten biggest clones take up 0.95% to 1.5%. The sequencing sample was made of peripheral blood. These receptor sequences come from a woman aged 60-75 years with acute or convalescent COVID-19. CDR3s include the opening cysteine and the closing phenylalanine or tryptophan. A D gene is named only where the DNA matches it firmly. Only some rows state a clone size, as once, few, many or a class for expanded clones.

abundance: .; j_gene: TRBJ1-5; d_gene: .; v_gene: TRBV19; len: 12; CDR3nt: TGTGCCAGTAGTATTCAGGGCAGCTCCCAGCATTTT; CDR3aa: CASSIQGSSQHF
abundance: .; j_gene: TRBJ2-1; d_gene: TRBD2; v_gene: TRBV9; len: 17; CDR3nt: TGTGCCAGCAGCGTACGTCCTAGCGGGAATGGTAGGGCTGAGCAGTTCTTC; CDR3aa: CASSVRPSGNGRAEQFF
abundance: few; j_gene: TRBJ2-5; d_gene: .; v_gene: TRBV5-5; len: 14; CDR3nt: TGTGCCAGCAGCTTTATACGGGGTAGAGAGACCCAGTACTTC; CDR3aa: CASSFIRGRETQYF
abundance: .; j_gene: TRBJ1-6; d_gene: TRBD1; v_gene: TRBV6-6; len: 16; CDR3nt: TGCGCCAGCAGCCCCAGGGGACAGGGCGATAATTCACCCCTCCACTTT; CDR3aa: CASSPRGQGDNSPLHF
abundance: .; j_gene: TRBJ1-6; d_gene: TRBD1; v_gene: TRBV19; len: 16; CDR3nt: TGTGCCAGTAGTACTTCTGCCAACAGGGGTGGTTCACCCCTCCACTTT; CDR3aa: CASSTSANRGGSPLHF
abundance: .; j_gene: TRBJ2-1; d_gene: TRBD2; v_gene: TRBV7-8; len: 15; CDR3nt: TGTGCCAGCAGCTTGGTAGCGGGAGGGCTCCATGAGCAGTTCTTC; CDR3aa: CASSLVAGGLHEQFF
abundance: .; j_gene: TRBJ2-1; d_gene: TRBD1; v_gene: TRBV6-2/TRBV6-3; len: 13; CDR3nt: TGTGCCAGCAGTCAGGGGACAGGGATTGAGCAGTTCTTC; CDR3aa: CASSQGTGIEQFF
abundance: .; j_gene: TRBJ1-3; d_gene: .; v_gene: TRBV6-5; len: 11; CDR3nt: TGTGCCATCATCCGGGGAAACACCATATATTTT; CDR3aa: CAIIRGNTIYF
abundance: .; j_gene: TRBJ2-3; d_gene: TRBD1; v_gene: TRBV10-1; len: 13; CDR3nt: TGCGCCAGCAGCTCTCTAGGACAGGGAACGCAGTATTTT; CDR3aa: CASSSLGQGTQYF
abundance: once; j_gene: TRBJ1-1; d_gene: .; v_gene: TRBV19; len: 14; CDR3nt: TGTGCCAGTAGTCAAGAGGTCGTGAACACTGAAGCTTTCTTT; CDR3aa: CASSQEVVNTEAFF
abundance: .; j_gene: TRBJ1-2; d_gene: TRBD1; v_gene: TRBV15; len: 17; CDR3nt: TGTGCCACCAGCAGAGATCTATGGAGGACAGGGGATTATGGCTACACCTTC; CDR3aa: CATSRDLWRTGDYGYTF
abundance: .; j_gene: TRBJ1-1; d_gene: TRBD1; v_gene: TRBV27; len: 15; CDR3nt: TGTGCCAGCTACCCACAGGGGCTTCCAAGGACTGAAGCTTTCTTT; CDR3aa: CASYPQGLPRTEAFF
abundance: .; j_gene: TRBJ2-5; d_gene: TRBD2; v_gene: TRBV15; len: 15; CDR3nt: TGTGCCACCAGCAGGGGACTAGCGGAAAAAGAGACCCAGTACTTC; CDR3aa: CATSRGLAEKETQYF
abundance: .; j_gene: TRBJ2-1; d_gene: TRBD1; v_gene: TRBV4-2; len: 12; CDR3nt: TGTGCCAGCAGCGGACACCGGGACAGGGTGTTCTTC; CDR3aa: CASSGHRDRVFF
abundance: .; j_gene: TRBJ1-2; d_gene: TRBD1; v_gene: TRBV29-1; len: 15; CDR3nt: TGCAGCGTTGAAGACCCGGGACAGGGAAGCTATGGCTACACCTTC; CDR3aa: CSVEDPGQGSYGYTF
abundance: .; j_gene: TRBJ1-5; d_gene: TRBD1; v_gene: TRBV30; len: 15; CDR3nt: TGTGCCTGGAGTTCTGGACAGGTTAGCAATCAGCCCCAGCATTTT; CDR3aa: CAWSSGQVSNQPQHF
abundance: .; j_gene: TRBJ2-5; d_gene: TRBD1; v_gene: TRBV6-1; len: 16; CDR3nt: TGTGCCAGCAGTGATTTGGCGGGACAGGGTCACGAGACCCAGTACTTC; CDR3aa: CASSDLAGQGHETQYF
abundance: .; j_gene: TRBJ1-1; d_gene: .; v_gene: TRBV6-5; len: 14; CDR3nt: TGTGCCAGCAGTTACTCGACAGGTGGCACTGAAGCTTTCTTT; CDR3aa: CASSYSTGGTEAFF
abundance: .; j_gene: TRBJ2-2; d_gene: TRBD2; v_gene: TRBV9; len: 15; CDR3nt: TGTGCTAGCAGCCCGGGACTATTGAACACCGGGGAGCTGTTTTTT; CDR3aa: CASSPGLLNTGELFF
abundance: .; j_gene: TRBJ1-2; d_gene: TRBD1; v_gene: TRBV15; len: 14; CDR3nt: TGTGCCACCAGCCCTTCGACAGGGTACGATGGCTACACCTTC; CDR3aa: CATSPSTGYDGYTF
abundance: .; j_gene: TRBJ2-1; d_gene: .; v_gene: TRBV25-1; len: 14; CDR3nt: TGTGCCAGCAGTGAGGAAGGGAGGCTAAATGAGCAGTTCTTC; CDR3aa: CASSEEGRLNEQFF
abundance: .; j_gene: TRBJ2-5; d_gene: .; v_gene: TRBV9; len: 15; CDR3nt: TGTGCCAGCAGCGGAGGAGGGGAACCTCAAGAGACCCAGTACTTC; CDR3aa: CASSGGGEPQETQYF
abundance: .; j_gene: TRBJ1-2; d_gene: .; v_gene: TRBV24-1; len: 15; CDR3nt: TGTGCCACCAGTGATCCGAGGGACAACTACTATGGCTACACCTTC; CDR3aa: CATSDPRDNYYGYTF
abundance: .; j_gene: TRBJ2-2; d_gene: .; v_gene: TRBV27; len: 15; CDR3nt: TGTGCCAGCAGTTTTAGGAGAACGAACACCGGGGAGCTGTTTTTT; CDR3aa: CASSFRRTNTGELFF
abundance: .; j_gene: TRBJ2-3; d_gene: TRBD1; v_gene: TRBV18; len: 15; CDR3nt: TGTGCCAGCTCACCGAAGACAGGGATCACAGATACGCAGTATTTT; CDR3aa: CASSPKTGITDTQYF
abundance: .; j_gene: TRBJ1-2; d_gene: TRBD1; v_gene: TRBV7-2; len: 13; CDR3nt: TGTGCCAGCAGTTTTGACAGGGGAGGCGGCTACACCTTC; CDR3aa: CASSFDRGGGYTF
abundance: .; j_gene: TRBJ1-1; d_gene: .; v_gene: TRBV23-1; len: 13; CDR3nt: TGCGCCAGCCCTCGCCCGGGGATCACTGAAGCTTTCTTT; CDR3aa: CASPRPGITEAFF
abundance: .; j_gene: TRBJ1-1; d_gene: TRBD1; v_gene: TRBV27; len: 15; CDR3nt: TGTGCCAGCAGAGACTCGACAGGGGGTTTGGCTGAAGCTTTCTTT; CDR3aa: CASRDSTGGLAEAFF
abundance: .; j_gene: TRBJ1-1; d_gene: .; v_gene: TRBV2; len: 16; CDR3nt: TGTGCCAGCAGTGAAGCGCTGGGAGTGGGAAACACTGAAGCTTTCTTT; CDR3aa: CASSEALGVGNTEAFF